This T cell receptor beta chain was recorded in a study of cytomegalovirus exposure and HLA in healthy donors. Notes on the study in general: An analysis was carried out later, and it reportedly showed fewer N-insertions in an Asian-associated ancestry cluster than the roughly 700-donor mean. Likely technical artifact: a cluster of highly shared sequence variants. Follow-up analysis seemed to connect common viral pathogens with several of the most significant clusters identified.

Primers included in the PCR were 60 Vbeta and 13 Jbeta primers. Generated by immunoSEQ multiplex PCR, the TCRdb table keeps only in-frame clones and is missing some. Of some 69,000 clones in the sample, under 80% are singletons; the top ten hold less than 15%. Concerning this clone: Its antigen is undetermined.

This TCR was sampled from a male donor in good health and CMV-seropositive. The sample comprised PBMCs.

The CDR3 DNA follows: TGTGCCAGTACCTCAACAGGGAACACCGGGGAGCTGTTTTTT. This codes for CASTSTGNTGELFF. V usage is TRBV19 and J usage is TRBJ2-2; D perhaps matches TRBD1 (5 bases). V lost 7 bases and J 1 base, leaving 10 bases between the germline ends. Per the germline V gene, CDR1 is LNHDA and CDR2 is SQIVND (reference sequence). The CDR3 covers 14 residues.